The 21 T cell receptor beta chains below come from one sample, sequenced in a study of naive and memory T cell subsets. The beta constant-region primer was an equimolar mix of two oligonucleotides covering TRBC1 and TRBC2. MiXCR, applied by TCRdb to the UMI-ligation and nested PCR reads, yields one record per CDR3 protein. This table holds 120,000 to 150,000 distinct CDR3 sequences, approximately 17% found once. Sequencing was done on a sample of naive CD4+ T cells from blood. Source of these receptors: a human donor in good health.

This chain uses TRBV5-6 with TRBJ2-3, with 7 bases fitting TRBD1. The V gene's germline CDR1 is SGHDT and CDR2 YYEEEE. J lost 2 bases, V lost 1 base, and 7 bases had no gene match. The CDR3 contains 16 residues. CDR3 loop: CASSLPGQTITDTQYF. CDR3 nucleotide sequence: TGTGCCAGCAGCTTGCCGGGACAGACGATCACAGATACGCAGTATTTT.

The table lists this clonotype with a few counts. The rearrangement joins TRBV7-9 to TRBJ1-1; no firm D call. The CDR3 spans 13 residues. From germline, CDR1 is SEHNR and CDR2 FQNEAQ (reference sequence). The ends were cut back, 5 bases at V and 8 bases at J, with 15 bases in the middle. The CDR3 DNA reads TGTGCCAGCAGCGCAGCCCATTGGGGAGAAGCTTTCTTT. Translation: CASSAAHWGEAFF.

The DNA for the CDR3 is TGCGCCAGCAGTATAGGGCACGAGACCCAGTACTTC. This translates into CASSIGHETQYF. V gene TRBV10-2 combines with J gene TRBJ2-5, with D hard to call. The CDR3 is 12 amino acids. Germline CDR1 and CDR2: WSHSY and SAAADI. V lost 5 bases and J lost 5, with 9 bases in between.

This clonotype was observed a few times. The chain couples TRBV9 to TRBJ1-5, with TRBD1 identical over 9 bases. Germline V gene data show CDR1 as SGDLS and CDR2 as YYNGEE. CDR3 length: 14 amino acids. The V segment lost 4 bases and the J segment 6 bases; nucleotides outside the gene matches: 5. The CDR3 region is CASSSRQGGQPQHF. Written as DNA, the CDR3 is TGTGCCAGCAGCAGTCGACAGGGGGGTCAGCCCCAGCATTTT.

The gene calls are TRBV10-3 and TRBJ2-3, with 10 nucleotides matching TRBD2. The CDR3 covers 16 residues. Losses at the gene ends were 5 bases for V and 0 bases for J; bases not matched to a gene: 5. Germline values: CDR1 ENHRY, CDR2 SYGVKD. CDR3 coding DNA: TGTGCCATCAGTTACACACTAGCGGGAAGCACAGATACGCAGTATTTT. It is translated as CAISYTLAGSTDTQYF.

This clonotype was recorded a few times. The CDR3 sequence is CASSQVRGTSTDTQYF. In DNA form, the CDR3 reads TGTGCCAGCAGCCAAGTTCGAGGGACTAGCACAGATACGCAGTATTTT. J is TRBJ2-3 and V is TRBV14, with D possibly matching TRBD2 (6 bases). The V and J ends lost 1 base and 0 bases respectively, with 11 bases between them. The CDR3 has 16 residues. CDR1 and CDR2 from the germline V gene are SGHDN and FVKESK.

In its sample, this clonotype was seen a few times. The V call is TRBV5-1, the J call TRBJ1-1, with D unclear. Trimming cost V 5 bases and J 3 bases, with 5 bases left between them. Germline V CDR1 and CDR2: SGHRS, YFSETQ. The CDR3 has 11 amino acids. The DNA of the CDR3 is TGCGCCAGCAGAGAGGACACTGAAGCTTTCTTT. Its translation: CASREDTEAFF.

The chain recombines TRBV5-1 with TRBJ2-7; D is undetermined. Germline-derived CDR1 and CDR2 are SGHRS and YFSETQ. The CDR3 spans 14 residues. Deletions cut 1 base from V and 0 bases from J, with 8 bases between. CDR3 DNA: TGCGCCAGCAGCTTGTCGACGGACTCCTACGAGCAGTACTTC. It yields the protein CASSLSTDSYEQYF.

The chain employs TRBV5-6 and TRBJ2-4; no firm D call. V gave up 0 bases and J gave up 6 bases, with 10 bases separating them. Germline CDR1 is SGHDT and CDR2 is YYEEEE. This CDR3 comprises 14 residues. CDR3 residues: CASSLGRHSNIQYF. CDR3 sequence (DNA): TGTGCCAGCAGCTTGGGACGACACTCAAACATTCAGTACTTC.

This clonotype turned up a few times. The genes are TRBV28 and TRBJ1-4; the D is unclear. The V gene's germline CDR1 is MDHEN and CDR2 SYDVKM. V lost 3 bases and J lost 11, with 16 bases in between. CDR3 length equals 14 residues. The CDR3 DNA reads as TGTGCCAGCAGTTTGGGCCACCTGGTAGAGAAACTGTTTTTT. This gives the protein CASSLGHLVEKLFF.

The chain uses TRBV28 and TRBJ2-5; a weak D match, TRBD2 (5 bases). Germline V CDR1 and CDR2: MDHEN, SYDVKM. The CDR3 is 14 residues long. V lost 2 bases, J lost 5 bases, and 12 bases lay in between. The chain's CDR3 is CASSLRGTWETQYF. The CDR3 DNA reads as TGTGCCAGCAGTTTACGGGGAACCTGGGAGACCCAGTACTTC.

The chain is built from TRBV28 and TRBJ1-5; TRBD1 is a possible D gene (6 bases). Germline CDR1 MDHEN, CDR2 SYDVKM. Trimming removed 5 bases from V and 7 bases from J, with 18 bases in between. CDR3 length: 15 residues. The DNA of the CDR3 is TGTGCCAGCAGTCCCAGCGGGGGCGCGTACCAGCCCCAGCATTTT. Its protein is CASSPSGGAYQPQHF. The full variable domain, its missing parts supplied by reference TRBV28 and TRBJ1-5, is DVKVTQSSRYLVKRTGEKVFLECVQDMDHENMFWYRQDPGLGLRLIYFSYDVKMKEKGDIPEGYSVSREKKERFSLILESASTNQTSMYLCASSPSGGAYQPQHFGDGTRLSIL.

This chain uses TRBV24-1 with TRBJ2-2; unclear D gene. The germline CDR1 and CDR2 sequences are KGHDR and SFDVKD. The germline V and J ends were trimmed by 7 bases and 3 bases, with 8 bases remaining between them. CDR3 size: 13 residues. The CDR3 loop reads CATSSSYTGELFF. The CDR3 region has the DNA TGTGCCACCAGCTCGTCCTACACCGGGGAGCTGTTTTTT.

The V and J genes are TRBV29-1 and TRBJ2-3; D is uncertain. Trimming left V 7 bases short and J 3 bases short, with 11 bases between. The CDR3 has 12 residues. CDR1 is SQVTM and CDR2 is ANQGSEA in the germline V gene. The CDR3 DNA follows: TGCAGCGGGGGATCGGGTACAGATACGCAGTATTTT. Encoded protein: CSGGSGTDTQYF.

V is TRBV7-3 and J is TRBJ1-6, with 9 bases matching TRBD1. The CDR3 is made up of 15 amino acids. The J segment lost 6 bases and the V segment lost 5 bases, leaving 5 bases of the junction unmatched. Germline loops: CDR1 SGHTA, CDR2 FQGTGA. CDR3 sequence (DNA): TGTGCCAGCAGCCCCGGGACAGGGAGTAATTCACCCCTCCACTTT. Amino acids: CASSPGTGSNSPLHF.

The table lists this clonotype with a few counts. This chain uses TRBV10-3 with TRBJ2-7, with TRBD1 identical over 7 bases. CDR1 is ENHRY and CDR2 is SYGVKD in the germline V gene. Losses at the gene ends were 4 bases for V and 2 bases for J; bases not matched to a gene: 5. The CDR3 loop spans 14 amino acids. The CDR3 sequence: CAISASQGAYEQYF. The CDR3 nucleotides are TGTGCCATCAGTGCTTCCCAGGGGGCCTACGAGCAGTACTTC.

This chain uses TRBV7-9 with TRBJ1-1; D perhaps matches TRBD1 (6 bases). From germline, CDR1 is SEHNR and CDR2 FQNEAQ (reference sequence). Trimming took 2 bases from V and 1 from J, leaving 11 bases between them. The length of the CDR3 is 15 residues. Here the CDR3 reads CASSLKDRPNTEAFF. The CDR3 DNA follows: TGTGCCAGCAGCTTAAAGGACAGACCGAACACTGAAGCTTTCTTT.

This clonotype was seen a handful of times. This chain joins TRBV29-1 and TRBJ2-2; D is unclear. V gave up 4 bases and J gave up 2 bases, with 5 bases separating them. This CDR3 region has 12 residues. Germline-derived CDR1 and CDR2 are SQVTM and ANQGSEA. In DNA form, the CDR3 reads TGCAGCGTTGCTGGAAACACCGGGGAGCTGTTTTTT. As protein: CSVAGNTGELFF.

This clonotype was picked up a small number of times. The chain's CDR3 is CSARETVTGTGELFF. In DNA form, the CDR3 reads TGCAGTGCTCGGGAGACAGTCACGGGGACCGGGGAGCTGTTTTTT. The chain has TRBV20-1 and TRBJ2-2; possible D gene TRBD2, 6 bases. The germline CDR1 and CDR2 sequences are DFQATT and SNEGSKA (reference sequence). The CDR3 totals 15 residues. V lost 5 bases to trimming and J lost 5 bases, with 18 bases between them.

This clonotype was observed many times. This chain joins TRBV6-2 or TRBV6-3 and TRBJ2-3, with D perhaps matching TRBD2 (5 bases). CDR1 and CDR2 from the germline V gene are MNHEY and SVGEGT. This CDR3 comprises 16 residues. Trimming left V 0 bases short and J 0 bases short, with 10 bases between. CDR3 in amino acids: CASSYSDGKSTDTQYF. The CDR3 nucleotides are TGTGCCAGCAGTTACTCAGACGGGAAGAGCACAGATACGCAGTATTTT.

The V and J genes are TRBV7-6 and TRBJ2-1; D is uncertain. Germline lookup yields CDR1 SGHVS and CDR2 FNYEAQ. The CDR3 has 13 amino acids. V gave up 1 base and J gave up 10 bases, with 11 bases separating them. The CDR3 bases are TGTGCCAGCAGCTTAGGACTCACCAGAGAGCAGTTCTTC. The encoded protein is CASSLGLTREQFF.